The 9 T cell receptor beta chains below come from one sample, sequenced in a study of a mutant IDH1 vaccine in newly diagnosed glioma listed by TCRdb under 2021. This sample's time point label indicates: week 11, during vaccination. A 20-mer mutant IDH1 peptide at 300 micrograms in Montanide made up each vaccine dose, which was injected subcutaneously together with topical imiquimod. Their antigens are not known. The protocol used for the library was the immunoSEQ multiplex PCR assay. As stored in TCRdb, this immuneACCESS dataset retains in-frame rearrangements with V and J assigned. A fraction of the clones does not appear; measured against another copy, unresolved V genes explain less than half of the discrepancy, and the remainder lacks a known reason. For this sample the table gives roughly 130,000 clones, of which around four fifths were detected only once. The ten largest account for 5.5% of the sample.

The sequences come from PBMCs, collected from a glioma patient whose treatment included an IDH1 peptide vaccine. These receptors all come from a middle-aged man with glioma.

V is TRBV27 and J is TRBJ1-4; D is perhaps TRBD1 (6 bases). Trimming pared 3 bases from V and 6 bases from J, leaving 20 bases between. From germline, CDR1 is MNHEY and CDR2 SMNVEV (reference sequence). The CDR3 totals 17 residues. CDR3 nucleotides: TGTGCCAGCAGTTTTCGTTTTGGGGGGGGCGCTGATGAAAAACTGTTTTTT. Its protein is CASSFRFGGGADEKLFF.

The rearrangement uses TRBV27 and TRBJ2-7; D ambiguous. Germline values: CDR1 MNHEY, CDR2 SMNVEV (reference sequence). The ends were cut back, 6 bases at V and 0 bases at J, with 12 bases in the middle. The CDR3 contains 14 residues. The CDR3 loop is CASSPGRASYEQYF. CDR3 nucleotides: TGTGCCAGCAGCCCCGGGCGAGCCTCCTACGAGCAGTACTTC.

J is TRBJ1-5 and V is TRBV5-5; no clear D. The CDR3 spans 13 residues. CDR1 SGHKS and CDR2 YYEKEE come from the germline V gene (reference sequence). V gave up 1 base and J gave up 7 bases, with 9 bases separating them. The CDR3 nucleotides are TGTGCCAGCAGCTTGTTGGGGTTCCAGCCCCAGCATTTT. This encodes CASSLLGFQPQHF. The full variable domain, in which reference TRBV5-5 and TRBJ1-5 provide the parts outside the CDR3, is DAGVTQSPTHLIKTRGQQVTLRCSPISGHKSVSWYQQVLGQGPQFIFQYYEKEERGRGNFPDRFSARQFPNYSSELNVNALLLGDSALYLCASSLLGFQPQHFGDGTRLSIL.

CDR3 protein: CASSPGHRQETQYF. CDR3 sequence (DNA): TGTGCCAGCAGCCCAGGACACCGCCAAGAGACCCAGTACTTC. The chain recombines TRBV5-8 with TRBJ2-5, with D maybe TRBD1 (5 bases). Per germline, CDR1 SGHTS and CDR2 YDEGEE. This CDR3 spans 14 amino acids. Trimming removed 4 bases at V and 1 base at J, with 11 bases between.

Of note for this clone: The same CDR3 is also encoded by other DNA sequences in this sample. This rearrangement joins TRBV5-4 to TRBJ2-1, with D perhaps given as TRBD1 or TRBD2 (5 bases each). This CDR3 comprises 15 residues. V dropped 4 bases and J dropped 1 base, with 12 bases sitting between them. Germline V lookup: CDR1 SGHNT, CDR2 YYREEE (reference sequence). The CDR3 reads CASSTGTASYNEQFF. The CDR3 DNA reads as TGTGCCAGCAGCACCGGGACCGCTTCCTACAATGAGCAGTTCTTC. Complete variable domain (other parts from reference TRBV5-4 and TRBJ2-1): ETGVTQSPTHLIKTRGQQVTLRCSSQSGHNTVSWYQQALGQGPQFIFQYYREEENGRGNFPPRFSGLQFPNYSSELNVNALELDDSALYLCASSTGTASYNEQFFGPGTRLTVL.

V usage is TRBV6-1 and J usage is TRBJ1-5, with unresolved D. The germline V gene has CDR1 MNHNS and CDR2 SASEGT. V lost 1 base, J lost 3 bases, and 16 bases lay in between. This CDR3 region has 17 residues. The CDR3 sequence is CASSEDAVGMNNQPQHF. CDR3 nucleotide sequence: TGTGCCAGCAGTGAAGATGCGGTGGGGATGAACAATCAGCCCCAGCATTTT.

This chain links TRBV25-1 with TRBJ2-2; D call uncertain. The V gene lost 7 bases and the J gene lost 6 bases, with 12 bases spanning the gap. The germline V gene encodes CDR1 MGHDK and CDR2 SYGVNS. CDR3 length equals 13 residues. The CDR3 loop reads CASKDRNSGELFF. The CDR3 coding sequence is TGTGCCAGCAAGGATCGTAATTCCGGGGAGCTGTTTTTT.

The chain recombines TRBV11-2 with TRBJ2-7; no clear D. Germline CDR1 SGHAT, CDR2 FQNNGV. The CDR3 contains 14 residues. V lost 1 base, J lost 7 bases, and 14 bases lay in between. CDR3 protein: CASSLARQTVEQYF. The DNA for the CDR3 is TGTGCCAGCAGCTTAGCAAGGCAGACTGTAGAGCAGTACTTC.

The J gene is TRBJ2-7, the V gene TRBV13, with D possibly TRBD2 on 5 matching bases. V lost 2 bases and J 6 bases, leaving 14 bases between the germline ends. This CDR3 has 14 residues. The V gene's germline CDR1 is PRHDT and CDR2 FYEKMQ (reference sequence). This chain's CDR3 is CASSLMGPAGEQYF. The DNA of the CDR3 is TGTGCCAGCAGCTTAATGGGCCCGGCGGGCGAGCAGTACTTC.